This record covers a single T cell receptor (beta chain). The record originates from a study of CXCR3-negative and CXCR3-positive naive CD8 T cells. The CDR3 is 15 residues long. CDR1 and CDR2 from the germline V gene are SQVTM and ANQGSEA. The libraries of TRB cDNA were constructed through 5' RACE using UMI labels. With the 5' RACE reads reprocessed, TCRdb shows one record per CDR3 protein and no DNA. The table for this sample gives 20,000 to 30,000 distinct CDR3 sequences. Specimen: naive CXCR3- CD8+ T cells from blood. Subset given: CD45RO-CCR7+CD27+CD95- naive CD8+ T cells lacking CXCR3 (TNR3-). The sequence was collected from a human donor in good health. Some clones in this sample may be carry-over from other donors' samples. This rearrangement joins TRBV29-1 to TRBJ1-4. The CDR3 is CSVEGQDLGREKLFF.